A selection of T cell receptor beta chains follows, all from one sample in a study of blood T cell repertoires in COVID-19. Clones were read by immunoSEQ multiplex PCR, and TCRdb kept only the in-frame ones, dropping some. This sample yields around 150,000 clones, of which around 74% are seen a single time; 3.7% belongs to the top ten. The sequenced material came from peripheral blood. The source is a woman of 80 years or more with acute or convalescent COVID-19. Both conserved end residues are part of each CDR3. The order of the fields is clone size, V gene, D gene, J gene, CDR3 protein, CDR3 DNA. D genes are given only for firm matches. Part of the rows lack a size; the others show once, few, many or a class for expanded clones.

once	TRBV5-1	-	TRBJ2-1	CASSLDVSPDNEQFF	TGCGCCAGCAGCTTGGATGTGTCTCCCGACAATGAGCAGTTCTTC
-	TRBV6-5	TRBD2	TRBJ2-7	CASIQGGLGSYEQYF	TGTGCCAGCATCCAGGGTGGACTAGGGAGCTACGAGCAGTACTTC
few	TRBV20-1	-	TRBJ2-5	CSASQGFQETQYF	TGCAGTGCTAGTCAGGGCTTCCAAGAGACCCAGTACTTC
few	TRBV19	-	TRBJ1-5	CASRRQLDGNQPQHF	TGTGCCAGTAGAAGACAGCTAGACGGCAATCAGCCCCAGCATTTT
few	TRBV19	-	TRBJ1-4	CASSYSSVHEKLFF	TGTGCCAGTAGTTACTCGAGCGTCCATGAAAAACTGTTTTTT
-	TRBV3-1/TRBV3-2	-	TRBJ1-1	CASSQGTRRGTEAFF	TGTGCCAGCAGCCAGGGAACCCGTCGGGGCACTGAAGCTTTCTTT
-	TRBV19	-	TRBJ1-2	CASSSRTQDYGYTF	TGTGCCAGTAGTTCTCGTACCCAGGACTATGGCTACACCTTC
-	TRBV7-8	TRBD1	TRBJ2-1	CASIKTTGGNEQFF	TGTGCCAGCATCAAAACGACAGGGGGGAATGAGCAGTTCTTC
-	TRBV5-1	TRBD1	TRBJ2-7	CASSLVYGTGSHGEQYF	TGCGCCAGCAGCTTGGTGTATGGGACAGGCTCGCACGGCGAGCAGTACTTC
-	TRBV29-1	-	TRBJ1-2	CSVVWWSEGYTF	TGCAGCGTTGTGTGGTGGTCTGAGGGCTACACCTTC
-	TRBV5-4	TRBD1	TRBJ1-1	CASSLRQGAVTEAFF	TGTGCCAGCAGCTTGCGACAGGGGGCGGTCACTGAAGCTTTCTTT
-	TRBV24-1	TRBD1	TRBJ1-2	CATSRDRDNGYTF	TGTGCCACCAGTCGGGACAGGGACAATGGCTACACCTTC
-	TRBV30	TRBD1	TRBJ2-7	CAWIRDRPYEQYF	TGTGCCTGGATCAGGGACAGGCCCTACGAGCAGTACTTC
-	TRBV5-1	TRBD2	TRBJ2-1	CASSPPGTSGYNEQFF	TGCGCCAGCAGCCCCCCCGGGACTAGCGGGTACAATGAGCAGTTCTTC
-	TRBV5-5	TRBD1	TRBJ1-2	CASSNSPGQGVKPYGYTF	TGTGCCAGCAGCAACAGTCCGGGACAGGGGGTAAAGCCCTATGGCTACACCTTC
-	TRBV7-2	TRBD1	TRBJ2-7	CASSSRQGNGEQYF	TGTGCCAGCAGCTCCCGACAGGGGAATGGCGAGCAGTACTTC
-	TRBV3-1/TRBV3-2	TRBD1	TRBJ1-6	CASSQGTGGISSYNSPLHF	TGTGCCAGCAGCCAAGGGACAGGGGGGATAAGCTCCTATAATTCACCCCTCCACTTT
few	TRBV5-1	TRBD1	TRBJ1-1	CASSFRGEVTEAFF	TGCGCCAGCAGCTTCAGGGGGGAGGTGACTGAAGCTTTCTTT
few	TRBV3-1/TRBV3-2	TRBD1	TRBJ1-2	CASSQRGQGNYGYTF	TGTGCCAGCAGCCAAAGGGGACAGGGGAACTATGGCTACACCTTC
-	TRBV6-4	-	TRBJ1-2	CASSDSGGSYGYTF	TGTGCCAGCAGTGACTCCGGGGGGTCCTATGGCTACACCTTC
-	TRBV3-1/TRBV3-2	-	TRBJ1-6	CASSQDRDSGSPLHF	TGTGCCAGCAGCCAAGATAGAGACTCTGGATCACCCCTCCACTTT
few	TRBV2	TRBD1	TRBJ1-1	CASILNEGARTEAFF	TGTGCCAGCATTCTAAACGAGGGGGCCAGAACTGAAGCTTTCTTT
-	TRBV29-1	TRBD2	TRBJ2-3	CSGLGLPSTDTQYF	TGCAGCGGCCTGGGACTACCTAGCACAGATACGCAGTATTTT
few	TRBV5-1	-	TRBJ1-2	CASSLGSASQGNTF	TGCGCCAGCAGCTTAGGGTCGGCGAGTCAGGGTAACACCTTC
once	TRBV7-8	-	TRBJ1-2	CASSRTRDGYTF	TGTGCCAGCAGCCGCACTAGGGATGGCTACACCTTC
-	TRBV3-1/TRBV3-2	TRBD1	TRBJ1-5	CASSPGTVSNQPQHF	TGTGCCAGCAGCCCCGGGACAGTAAGCAATCAGCCCCAGCATTTT
-	TRBV19	TRBD1	TRBJ1-4	CATSGRTGEKLFF	TGTGCCACTAGCGGCCGGACAGGAGAAAAACTGTTTTTT
-	TRBV3-1/TRBV3-2	-	TRBJ1-5	CASSQGQFNQPQHF	TGTGCCAGCAGCCAAGGACAGTTCAATCAGCCCCAGCATTTT
-	TRBV4-3	TRBD1	TRBJ1-1	CASSQGDRGSNEAFF	TGCGCCAGCAGCCAAGGGGACAGGGGGTCTAATGAAGCTTTCTTT
-	TRBV27	TRBD1	TRBJ1-5	CASRGGQGNNQPQHF	TGTGCCAGCAGGGGTGGACAGGGGAACAATCAGCCCCAGCATTTT
-	TRBV3-1/TRBV3-2	-	TRBJ1-2	CASTGGYGYTF	TGTGCCAGCACGGGTGGCTATGGCTACACCTTC
-	TRBV29-1	TRBD1	TRBJ1-2	CSVEEGYRGGNYGYTF	TGCAGCGTTGAGGAGGGATACAGGGGAGGAAACTATGGCTACACCTTC